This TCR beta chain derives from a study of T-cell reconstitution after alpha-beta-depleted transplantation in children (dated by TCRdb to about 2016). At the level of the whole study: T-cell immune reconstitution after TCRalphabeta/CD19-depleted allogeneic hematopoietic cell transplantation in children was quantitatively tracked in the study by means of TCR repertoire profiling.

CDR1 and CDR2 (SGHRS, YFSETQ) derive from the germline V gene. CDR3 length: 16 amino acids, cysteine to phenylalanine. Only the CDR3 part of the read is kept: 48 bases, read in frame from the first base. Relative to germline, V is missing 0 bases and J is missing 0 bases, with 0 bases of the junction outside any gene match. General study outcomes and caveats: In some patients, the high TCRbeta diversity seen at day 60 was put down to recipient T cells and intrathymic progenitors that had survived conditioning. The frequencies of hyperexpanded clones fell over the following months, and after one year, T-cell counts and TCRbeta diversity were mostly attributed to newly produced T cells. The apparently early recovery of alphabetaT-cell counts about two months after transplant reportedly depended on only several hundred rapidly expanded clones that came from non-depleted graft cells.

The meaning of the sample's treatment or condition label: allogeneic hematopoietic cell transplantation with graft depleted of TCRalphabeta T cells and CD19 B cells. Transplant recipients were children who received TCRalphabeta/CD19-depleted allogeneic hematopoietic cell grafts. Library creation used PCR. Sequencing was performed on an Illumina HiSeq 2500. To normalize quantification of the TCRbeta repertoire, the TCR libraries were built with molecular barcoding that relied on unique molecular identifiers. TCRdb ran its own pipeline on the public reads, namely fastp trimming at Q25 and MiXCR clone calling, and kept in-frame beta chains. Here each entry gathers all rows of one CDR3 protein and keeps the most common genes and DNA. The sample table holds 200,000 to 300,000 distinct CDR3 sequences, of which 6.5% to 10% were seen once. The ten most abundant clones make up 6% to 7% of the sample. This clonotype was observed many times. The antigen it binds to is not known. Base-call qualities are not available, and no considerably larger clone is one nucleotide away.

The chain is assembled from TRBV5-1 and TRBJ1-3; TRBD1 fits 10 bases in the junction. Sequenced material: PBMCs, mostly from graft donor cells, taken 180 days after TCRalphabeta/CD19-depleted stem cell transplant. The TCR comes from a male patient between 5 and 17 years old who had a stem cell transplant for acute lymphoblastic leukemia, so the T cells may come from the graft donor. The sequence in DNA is TGCGCCAGCAGCTTGGGGACAGGGGGCTCTGGAAACACCATATATTTT. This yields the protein CASSLGTGGSGNTIYF.